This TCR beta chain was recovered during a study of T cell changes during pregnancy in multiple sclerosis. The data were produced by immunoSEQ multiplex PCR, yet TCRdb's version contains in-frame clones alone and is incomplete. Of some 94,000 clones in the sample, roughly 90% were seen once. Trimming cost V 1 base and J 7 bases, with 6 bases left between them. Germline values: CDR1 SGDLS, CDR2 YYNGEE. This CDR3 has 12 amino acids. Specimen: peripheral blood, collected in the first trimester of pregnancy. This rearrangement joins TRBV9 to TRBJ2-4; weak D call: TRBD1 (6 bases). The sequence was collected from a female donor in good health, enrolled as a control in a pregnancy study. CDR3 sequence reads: CASSVTGNIQYF. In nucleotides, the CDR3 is TGTGCCAGCAGCGTAACAGGGAACATTCAGTACTTC.